The 8 T cell receptor beta chains presented below share a single source sample, sequenced in a study of identical twins. TCRdb fed the 5' RACE reads into MiXCR, producing one record per CDR3 protein. The sample records nearly 650,000 distinct CDR3 sequences, roughly 7.1% being singletons. These data also featured in a second study, about yellow fever vaccine responses in identical twins.

The sequenced material came from PBMCs. The origin of the receptors is a woman aged 18-29 years in good health.

This clonotype came up a few times. This chain links TRBV7-9 with TRBJ1-2; no clear D gene. The CDR3 has 15 residues. Between the trimmed V and J ends, which lost 7 bases and 7 bases, there was a span of 22 bases. Germline loops: CDR1 SEHNR, CDR2 FQNEAQ (reference sequence). Here the CDR3 reads CASTHSGPLEGGYTF. CDR3 sequence (DNA): TGTGCCAGCACCCATAGTGGGCCCCTGGAGGGTGGCTACACCTTC.

In this sample, this clonotype turned up a few times. The rearrangement joins TRBV5-5 to TRBJ2-7; 7 bases line up with TRBD2. The CDR3 is 14 residues long. Germline CDR1 reads SGHKS; CDR2 reads YYEKEE (reference sequence). V shed 1 base, J shed 2 bases, and the junction held 3 bases outside the gene matches. CDR3 sequence (DNA): TGTGCCAGCAGCTTGCGGGGGGTTGCCTACGAGCAGTACTTC. It codes for CASSLRGVAYEQYF.

The table lists this clonotype with a few counts. This chain joins TRBV28 and TRBJ2-3; D is perhaps TRBD1 or TRBD2 (5 bases each). Germline CDR1 and CDR2: MDHEN and SYDVKM. There are 18 residues in the CDR3. Trimming cost V 1 base and J 5 bases, with 22 bases left between them. The CDR3 coding sequence is TGTGCCAGCAGTTTATCGGGATGGGCGGCAGGGATACGAGATACGCAGTATTTT. Its protein is CASSLSGWAAGIRDTQYF. Drawing the rest from reference TRBV28 and TRBJ2-3, the complete variable domain is DVKVTQSSRYLVKRTGEKVFLECVQDMDHENMFWYRQDPGLGLRLIYFSYDVKMKEKGDIPEGYSVSREKKERFSLILESASTNQTSMYLCASSLSGWAAGIRDTQYFGPGTRLTVL.

The J gene is TRBJ2-5, the V gene TRBV4-1; 7 positions match TRBD2. V was pared by 4 bases and J by 5 bases, with 10 bases of the junction left unmatched. The CDR3 sequence is 15 residues long. CDR1 and CDR2 from the germline V gene are MGHRA and YSYEKL. The DNA for the CDR3 is TGCGCCAGCAGCCCAATTTTTAGCGGGTTTGAGACCCAGTACTTC. Translation gives CASSPIFSGFETQYF.

There are many counts of this clonotype. CDR3 in DNA: TGTGCCAGCAGCTTTCTACAGGGAGGTAATGAGCAGTTCTTC. The encoded protein is CASSFLQGGNEQFF. The rearrangement links TRBV5-6 to TRBJ2-1, with D perhaps assigned TRBD1 or TRBD2 (6 bases each). This CDR3 has 14 residues. V was shortened by 2 bases and J by 7 bases, with 13 bases between the two germline ends. From germline, CDR1 is SGHDT and CDR2 YYEEEE.

Of note for this clonotype: Without the conserved terminal phenylalanine or tryptophan, this CDR3 likely stems from a read error. V is TRBV7-3 and J is TRBJ2-7, with D perhaps assigned TRBD1 or TRBD2 (5 bases each). Looked up from germline, CDR1 is SGHTA and CDR2 is FQGTGA. The CDR3 loop spans 14 amino acids. V lost 2 bases, J lost 2 bases, and 10 bases lay in between. The DNA of the CDR3 is TGTGCCAGCAGCTTAGGGGGATCAGCCTACGAGCAGTACTCC. Translating it yields CASSLGGSAYEQYS.

This clonotype was counted many times. This chain uses TRBV4-2 with TRBJ2-1; TRBD2 agrees at 13 bases. Germline lookup yields CDR1 LGHNA and CDR2 YNFKEQ. V trimming: 0 bases; J trimming: 7 bases; junction bases outside the gene matches: 3. The CDR3 is 16 residues long. The CDR3 reads CASSQEGTSGKNEQFF. The CDR3, as DNA: TGTGCCAGCAGCCAAGAAGGGACTAGCGGGAAGAATGAGCAGTTCTTC.

This sequence joins TRBV5-1 and TRBJ2-3; D unresolved. Between the trimmed V and J ends, which lost 0 bases and 5 bases, there was a span of 16 bases. Germline-derived CDR1 and CDR2 are SGHRS and YFSETQ. CDR3 size: 16 residues. The DNA of the CDR3 is TGCGCCAGCAGCTTGGAAGGAGTGGGCTCACGAGATACGCAGTATTTT. The encoded protein is CASSLEGVGSRDTQYF.